This T cell receptor (beta chain) was captured in a study of identical twins listed by TCRdb under 2016. A note on the overall study: To test whether fetal clonotypes persist, this study deep-sequenced TCR alpha and beta repertoires from monozygotic twins, from unrelated adults of various ages, and from cord blood. To rule out contamination, replicate twin experiments were performed at different times with different library preparation protocols.

Via the germline V gene, CDR1 is SQVTM and CDR2 ANQGSEA. Its CDR3 holds 13 amino acids, cysteine through phenylalanine. Left in the record is the CDR3 DNA by itself, 39 bases read in frame from the first base. Relative to germline, V is 4 bases shorter and J is 0 bases shorter, with 9 bases between their ends. Preparation of the library involved 5' RACE. The data were produced on an Illumina HiSeq 2000. Template switching introduced a universal primer binding site; the final cDNA contained a unique molecular identifier, enabling accurate counting of TCR cDNA molecules. First-strand cDNA for TCR alpha and beta chains was synthesized from specific primers in the conserved constant-segment region. To control for contamination, every cDNA library was double barcoded, receiving both a SMART-Mk sample barcode and Illumina barcodes. TruSeq adapter sequences along with Illumina sample barcodes were introduced in two successive PCR steps. The Illumina HiSeq platform was used with custom primers to sequence TCR alpha and beta cDNA libraries. The paper's data handling went like this. MiGEC processed the raw reads to extract unique molecular identifiers, while MiXCR was used to determine the CDR3 positions. Recombination models were inferred per individual with the repgenHMM and IGoR tools using an EM algorithm. The analysis of shared clonotypes was done with the tcR package in R, with sharing normalized by the product of cloneset sizes. To study raw recombination free of thymic and clonal selection effects, out-of-frame nonproductive sequences were analyzed. The public reads were quality trimmed at Q25 with fastp and then assembled into clones with MiXCR by TCRdb, keeping productive beta chains. Every distinct CDR3 protein forms one entry, paired with its most common genes and DNA. These V and J calls are TCRdb output, not the study's own analysis. The sample includes roughly 750,000 distinct CDR3 sequences, with 20% to 25% observed a single time. 4% to 4.5% of the sample goes to the ten largest clones.

Study-wide conclusions, independent of this receptor: Because the same donors could not be followed over many years, the conclusions relied on cross-sectional statistical analysis. In beta out-of-frame sequences, excess twin sharing was weaker, because having fewer shared sequences lowered the signal-to-noise ratio. In monozygotic twins, recombination models systematically underestimated out-of-frame TCR alpha sharing, but the models matched the sharing seen between unrelated individuals. Abundant cord blood beta clonotypes had fewer insertions, young adult naive repertoires showed a similar but weaker trend, and memory repertoires showed no such trend. Compared with coincidental sharing between unrelated individuals, out-of-frame TCR alpha sequences shared between twins had an excess of sequences with low generation probability. Invariant T cells such as MAIT and iNKT could partly confound zero-insertion analyses, though diverse VJ usage argued against this for most clonotypes.

Remarks on this clonotype: No cognate antigen has been identified for it. It has no much larger one-base neighbor in the sample; base qualities were not kept.

Every donor in the study was a healthy Caucasian. The twin cohort consisted of three pairs of female monozygotic twins, all aged about 18 to 29 years. RNA for TCR libraries was isolated from peripheral blood mononuclear cells. The same data also contributed to another study, on T cells expressing NK-cell markers. The second paper further reports: Three sorted T-cell subsets (CD3+CD56+NKG2C+, CD3+CD56+NKG2C- and CD3+CD56-NKG2C+) from under 10 donors had their TCR beta-chain repertoires profiled. Among the eight sequenced donors, seven were HCMV-seropositive and one was HCMV-seronegative. To restrict sorting to alphabetaTCR-expressing T cells, an anti-gammadeltaTCR antibody was added in several experiments. In more than 5 donors, the dominant CD3+CD56+NKG2C+ clonotypes ranked among the top 10 CD8+ clonotypes, making up roughly 1.0-8% of CD8+ T cells. Those dominant clonotypes were again the most abundant among CD3+CD56-NKG2C+ cells in four donors, at roughly 25-60.1%. Whether the expanded NKG2C-expressing T cell clones were specific for HCMV antigens remained unclear. The eight sequenced donors were randomly selected healthy volunteers, three men and five women. HCMV-specific IgG was detected in serum with a commercial ELISA kit to determine HCMV serostatus. For roughly six donors, bulk peripheral blood T-cell repertoires were also sequenced from unsorted PBMC. Reads were demultiplexed and grouped by UMI with MIGEC, and clonotypes were assembled and quantified with MiTCR. To remove erroneous sequences, TCR cDNA sequences were retained only when supported by two or more reads. Downstream repertoire analysis used the tcR package, and clonotypes were matched across fractions by CDR3 nucleotide sequence plus V segment. VDJmatch was used to annotate antigen specificity against VDJdb, with one amino acid substitution in CDR3 permitted.

Sequencing was carried out using PBMCs. This receptor was obtained from a woman younger than 30 in good health. The rearranged segments are TRBV29-1 and TRBJ1-1; TRBD1 is perhaps the D gene, given 6 matching bases. The DNA sequence reads TGCAGCGTTGGATGGGGGCTGAACACTGAAGCTTTCTTT. This yields the protein CSVGWGLNTEAFF. When the CDR3 is completed using the reference TRBV29-1 and TRBJ1-1 genes on either side, the full variable domain is SAVISQKPSRDICQRGTSLTIQCQVDSQVTMMFWYRQQPGQSLTLIATANQGSEATYESGFVIDKFPISRPNLTFSTLTVSNMSPEDSSIYLCSVGWGLNTEAFFGQGTRLTVV.